This T cell receptor beta chain came from a study of neurological immune-mediated disorders (dated by TCRdb to between 2019 and 2020). General notes on the study: Of the roughly 35 multiple sclerosis patients, some 31 had relapsing-remitting MS and 3 had secondary progressive MS. Alongside PBMC samples, the set of 80 to 130 TCR-beta libraries contained longitudinal samples, technical triplicates, and paired CD4+ and CD8+ T-cell subsets that had been sorted. Peripheral blood TCR-beta repertoires from HTLV-I-associated myelopathy (HAM/TSP) patients, multiple sclerosis patients and healthy controls were compared by UMI-based sequencing. The cohort was made up of about 68 subjects, consisting of roughly 14 HAM/TSP patients, roughly 35 multiple sclerosis patients and around 20 healthy controls. Broad study findings and their caveats: The MS cluster was not associated with any clinical or MRI features, and the authors stated that larger cohorts are needed. In a phylogenetic analysis, the repertoires of 18 out of 34 MS patients fell into a single cluster of related CDR3 sequences, pointing to a possible signature at the repertoire level. Expanded clones from different subjects shared no identical CDR3 amino acid sequences, which suggests that TCR-beta repertoires were private in all groups. TCR clonal expansion was highest in HAM/TSP patients and lowest in MS patients, with MS patients falling below even healthy controls.

This clonotype was recorded many times. Its antigen remains undetermined. The record has no base qualities; no much larger clone is one base away. For the unsorted PBMC libraries, 2 million PBMCs were stored in RNAlater at -80 degrees C until RNA extraction and were used to generate the libraries. Multiple sclerosis patients were enrolled in a US clinical protocol evaluating disease progression by magnetic resonance imaging. PBMCs were separated from peripheral blood using Ficoll-Hypaque density gradient centrifugation and then cryopreserved in liquid nitrogen. To synthesize cDNA, template-switch 5'RACE was performed with a primer carrying a 10-nucleotide random unique molecular identifier so that each TCR transcript was tagged. Every sequencing run covered 15-18 subjects and yielded more than 200 million TCR-beta sequences. Total RNA was extracted with the RNeasy kit. The KAPA Real-time Library Amplification kit was used to amplify TCR-beta VDJ regions with primers targeting the TCR constant region and the 5'RACE anchor. A first PCR added sample indexes and Illumina adaptors, after which a second PCR increased the library yield. After Ampure bead purification, the TCR product of roughly 650 bp was size-selected on a 2% E-gel SizeSelection system. Before pooling, libraries had their quality checked on a Bioanalyzer, their concentration measured with Qubit, and their quantity determined with the Kapa Library Quantification kit. Paired-end 2 x 150 bp sequencing of the libraries was performed on an Illumina HiSeq 2500. To increase sequence diversity, roughly 24-32% phiX was spiked into each library pool. In the original analysis: Quality-filtered reads were processed with the UMI-based MiGEC pipeline, which removed over 75% of raw TCR sequences during error correction. VDJ genes were aligned to IMGT germline references, and clonotypes were defined by unique CDR3 amino acid sequence plus V-J genes. Clonal expansion, Shannon diversity and CDR3 relatedness (CalcPairwiseDistances, ClusterSamples) were evaluated with VDJtools, and phylogenetic trees were built with CLCbio workbench. Clones with at least 8 unique UMIs were defined as expanded, with this threshold being based on coefficient-of-variation modelling across technical triplicates. TCRdb reanalyzed the raw reads on its own, using fastp at Q25 for trimming and MiXCR for clone calling, and kept in-frame beta chains. Rows matching on CDR3 protein sequence are summarized as one entry with the most common DNA and genes. What appears here as the V and J calls and clone size reflects TCRdb's work, not the paper's. The table for this sample lists more than 45,000 distinct CDR3 sequences; approximately 4% of them were counted only once. Approximately 3.3% of the sample is taken by the ten largest.

The clonotype comes from a woman in her thirties with multiple sclerosis. The specimen was PBMCs.

The sequenced DNA is TGCGCCAGCAGAACGGGACTAGCGGGGCAGTATTTT. This translates into CASRTGLAGQYF. The rearranged chain carries TRBV5-1 and TRBJ2-3, with TRBD2 matching 12 junction bases. Compared with germline, V lacks 5 bases and J lacks 11 bases; bases without a gene match: 3. CDR1 and CDR2 are read off the germline V gene as SGHRS and YFSETQ. Its CDR3 holds 12 amino acids, cysteine through phenylalanine. The kept DNA is CDR3 alone, 36 bases in frame from the first base.